Listed below are T cell receptor beta chains from one sample, sequenced in a study of blood T cell repertoires in COVID-19. The repertoire was sequenced with immunoSEQ multiplex PCR; TCRdb's copy has only in-frame clones and lacks some. This sample carries 150,000 or so clones, approximately 88% of them seen once, and the ten largest clones take roughly 2.8%. Sequencing was carried out using peripheral blood. The receptor source for this set is a woman aged 55-69 years with acute or convalescent COVID-19. CDR3s include the opening cysteine and the closing phenylalanine or tryptophan. A D gene is named only where the DNA matches it firmly. Clone size appears in some rows only: once, few, many, or a class for an expanded clone.

J gene	V gene	D gene	clone size	CDR3 protein	CDR3 DNA
TRBJ2-7	TRBV5-1	TRBD2	NA	CASSSGTSGGSYEQYF	TGCGCCAGCAGCTCTGGGACTAGCGGGGGCTCCTACGAGCAGTACTTC
TRBJ2-2	TRBV10-3	TRBD1	NA	CAISRGQGGTGELFF	TGTGCCATCAGTCGGGGACAGGGGGGCACCGGGGAGCTGTTTTTT
TRBJ2-1	TRBV5-1	TRBD2	NA	CASSWTSGGGNEQFF	TGCGCCAGCAGCTGGACTAGCGGGGGGGGAAATGAGCAGTTCTTC
TRBJ2-5	TRBV5-4	NA	NA	CASSYPGGGETQYF	TGTGCCAGCAGCTACCCAGGGGGAGGAGAGACCCAGTACTTC
TRBJ2-2	TRBV29-1	TRBD1	NA	CSVEARQGIGELFF	TGCAGCGTTGAGGCTAGACAGGGAATCGGGGAGCTGTTTTTT
TRBJ2-7	TRBV28	TRBD1	once	CASSLLGGKNEQYF	TGTGCCAGCAGTTTACTAGGGGGCAAAAACGAGCAGTACTTC
TRBJ1-1	TRBV4-3	NA	NA	CASSQDLGVTEAFF	TGCGCCAGCAGCCAAGATCTAGGGGTTACTGAAGCTTTCTTT
TRBJ2-7	TRBV3-1/TRBV3-2	NA	NA	CASSPPLGGGAREQYF	TGTGCCAGCAGCCCCCCCCTGGGAGGGGGGGCGAGAGAGCAGTACTTC
TRBJ2-2	TRBV7-6	NA	NA	CASSLGPTGELFF	TGTGCCAGCAGCTTAGGGCCGACCGGGGAGCTGTTTTTT
TRBJ1-2	TRBV10-3	TRBD1	NA	CAITGQANYGYTF	TGTGCCATCACCGGACAGGCTAACTATGGCTACACCTTC
TRBJ2-3	TRBV29-1	NA	NA	CSGGIGADTQYF	TGCAGCGGGGGGATCGGGGCAGATACGCAGTATTTT
TRBJ2-2	TRBV28	NA	NA	CASSTPSVGELFF	TGTGCCAGCAGTACCCCCTCGGTCGGGGAGCTGTTTTTT
TRBJ2-1	TRBV11-2	TRBD2	few	CASSRNPLAGTNNEQFF	TGTGCCAGCAGCCGAAACCCACTAGCGGGGACCAACAATGAGCAGTTCTTC
TRBJ2-1	TRBV27	NA	NA	CASSFEGAGYNEQFF	TGTGCCAGCAGTTTTGAAGGGGCCGGATACAATGAGCAGTTCTTC